This is a list of T cell receptor beta chains from one sample in a study of blood T cells in healthy people across ages. TCRdb reanalysed the 5' RACE reads using MiXCR and keeps one entry per CDR3 protein. Of about 930,000 distinct CDR3 sequences listed, 25% to 30% are singletons. This sample was shared with a second study, whose subject was T cells of mothers and their children.

The specimen was blood. All receptors come from a woman between 40 and 55 years old in good health. Each CDR3 is given with its conserved first and last residue. A D gene is named only where the DNA matches it firmly. Clone size appears in some rows only: once, few, many, or a class for an expanded clone.

>TRBV12-3/TRBV12-4|TRBJ2-3|NA|NA
TGTGCCAGCAGTTTAGGGACAGCCCCTAGCACAGATACGCAGTATTTT
CASSLGTAPSTDTQYF
>TRBV7-9|TRBJ2-4|TRBD1|few
TGTGCCAGCAGCCCCGGACAGGGGATAAACATTCAGTACTTC
CASSPGQGINIQYF
>TRBV11-2|TRBJ1-5|NA|few
TGTGCCAGCAGCCCTGAGGGGGTAAGCAATCAGCCCCAGCATTTT
CASSPEGVSNQPQHF
>TRBV5-1|TRBJ1-2|NA|many
TGCGCCAGCAGACCGGCGGGGGAGGTCTATGGCTACACCTTC
CASRPAGEVYGYTF
>TRBV20-1|TRBJ2-7|TRBD1|many
TGCAGTGCGCTACAGGGGGCGCGTGCCTACGAGCAGTACTTC
CSALQGARAYEQYF
>TRBV28|TRBJ2-5|TRBD2|many
TGTGCCAGCAGTGGACCCCAACTAGCGGGGCAAGAGACCCAGTACTTC
CASSGPQLAGQETQYF
>TRBV4-3|TRBJ2-3|TRBD2|NA
TGCGCCAGCAGCCATGGGGACTACTTCAGCACAGATACGCAGTATTTT
CASSHGDYFSTDTQYF
>TRBV5-4|TRBJ2-6|NA|NA
TGTGCCAGCAGCTCGCGGTTAAGTGTCAACGTCCTGACTTTC
CASSSRLSVNVLTF
>TRBV10-3|TRBJ2-1|NA|NA
TGTGCCATCAGTGAGTCGTTGACTACCTACTACAATGAGCAGTTCTTC
CAISESLTTYYNEQFF
>TRBV28|TRBJ2-7|TRBD2|few
TGTGCCAGCAGCCCCCGACTAGCGAAAGCCTACGAGCAGTACTTC
CASSPRLAKAYEQYF
>TRBV24-1|TRBJ2-5|NA|many
TGTGCCACCAGTGATCCCCTAACCCAGTACTTC
CATSDPLTQYF
>TRBV6-1|TRBJ2-3|NA|NA
TGTGCCAGCAGTGAGAGGCGGTATACGCAGTATTTT
CASSERRYTQYF
>TRBV11-2|TRBJ2-7|NA|many
TGTGCCAGCAGCCACGCGGGGGGGACAGGGTATGGCGAGCAGTACTTC
CASSHAGGTGYGEQYF
>TRBV4-1|TRBJ1-2|NA|NA
TGCGCCAGCAGCCAAGACAGACCAGCTAGCTATGGCTACACCTTC
CASSQDRPASYGYTF
>TRBV10-3|TRBJ2-1|TRBD1|many
TGTGCCATCAAAGGACAGGCTAGCTCCTACAATGAGCAGTTCTTC
CAIKGQASSYNEQFF
>TRBV28|TRBJ2-7|TRBD2|once
TGTGCCAGCGGCGTCACAAGCGGGGGGGCCTCTAACGAGCAGTACTTC
CASGVTSGGASNEQYF
>TRBV4-3|TRBJ2-1|TRBD2|few
TGCGCCAGCAGCCTCCAACCGGGACTAGGGATTACCAATGAGCAGTTCTTC
CASSLQPGLGITNEQFF
>TRBV2|TRBJ1-4|TRBD1|NA
TGTGCCAGCAGACTCGACAGGGGAGAAGAAAAACTGTTTTTT
CASRLDRGEEKLFF
>TRBV12-3/TRBV12-4|TRBJ1-4|NA|NA
TGTGCCAGCAGTCCCGCTGGACGGGCGGGGAATGAAAAACTGTTTTTT
CASSPAGRAGNEKLFF
>TRBV20-1|TRBJ2-3|NA|many
TGCAGTGCTAGCGGGCGCACAGATACGCAGTATTTT
CSASGRTDTQYF
>TRBV20-1|TRBJ1-2|NA|NA
TGCAGTGCCATAGACAGCCCCGGGAAGGGCTACACCTTC
CSAIDSPGKGYTF
>TRBV19|TRBJ2-2|NA|NA
TGTGCCAGTAGTAAGCTCACCGGGGAGCTGTTTTTT
CASSKLTGELFF
>TRBV2|TRBJ1-5|TRBD1|many
TGTGCCAGCAGTGGACAGGGGACAAACAATCAGCCCCAGCATTTT
CASSGQGTNNQPQHF
>TRBV10-3|TRBJ2-1|NA|many
TGTGCCATCAGCCCCCAACAGGGTTCAGTGTCGCAAAATGAGCAGTTCTTC
CAISPQQGSVSQNEQFF
>TRBV11-2|TRBJ1-1|NA|NA
TGTGCCAGCAGTCGCAACAGCTTGAACACTGAAGCTTTCTTT
CASSRNSLNTEAFF
>TRBV2|TRBJ2-6|TRBD1|NA
TGTGCCAGCAACCTGCAGGGACAGGCGTTCTCTGGGGCCAACGTCCTGACTTTC
CASNLQGQAFSGANVLTF
>TRBV3-1|TRBJ2-7|NA|NA
TGTGCCAGCAGCCAAGATCAACGGCGGAGCTCCTACGAGCAGTACTTC
CASSQDQRRSSYEQYF
>TRBV5-1|TRBJ2-5|NA|few
TGCGCCAGCAGCTCAGGGGGGGCCGGGCAGGAGACCCAGTACTTC
CASSSGGAGQETQYF
>TRBV4-3|TRBJ2-1|TRBD2|few
TGCGCCAGCCCCCCCAGCGGGGGGGCAGGTGAGCAGTTCTTC
CASPPSGGAGEQFF
>TRBV20-1|TRBJ2-7|TRBD2|many
TGCAGTGCTACGGGACTAGCGGGGGGCGCCTACGAGCAGTACTTC
CSATGLAGGAYEQYF
>TRBV9|TRBJ2-2|TRBD2|few
TGTGCCAGCAGCGTAGGAAGCGGGGCCGGCACCGGGGAGCTGTTTTTT
CASSVGSGAGTGELFF
>TRBV15|TRBJ1-2|TRBD1|few
TGTGCCACCAGCAGAGTAAGGCAGGGGGGAGTACCTAACTATGGCTACACCTTC
CATSRVRQGGVPNYGYTF
>TRBV6-2/TRBV6-3|TRBJ2-1|TRBD2|few
TGTGCCAGCAGTTACTCGACTAGCGGGGGGTTAAGGGGTGAGCAGTTCTTC
CASSYSTSGGLRGEQFF
>TRBV27|TRBJ1-2|TRBD1|NA
TGTGCCAGCAGTTTAAGTGGGACAGGGGAATTGGGCTACACCTTC
CASSLSGTGELGYTF
>TRBV20-1|TRBJ2-7|TRBD1|many
TGCAGCGCCGGACAGGGCTCCTACGAGCAGTACTTC
CSAGQGSYEQYF
>TRBV25-1|TRBJ2-3|NA|NA
TGTGCCAGCAGTGAATTCAGGACTTCCACAGATACGCAGTATTTT
CASSEFRTSTDTQYF
>TRBV11-2|TRBJ2-3|TRBD1|few
TGTGCCAGCAGCCCCCTCCTTCCGGGACAGGGCACAGATACGCAGTATTTT
CASSPLLPGQGTDTQYF
>TRBV10-3|TRBJ2-1|NA|many
TGTGCCATCATGGCTTCTACGGAAACAGGGCGTACCTACAATGAGCAGTTCTTC
CAIMASTETGRTYNEQFF